Listed here are 3 T cell receptor beta chains from one sample, sequenced in a study of blood T cell repertoires in COVID-19. Using immunoSEQ multiplex PCR, the repertoire was profiled, and TCRdb retains in-frame clones only, with some absent. Of some 220,000 clones listed, 75% to 85% are singletons. The sample consisted of peripheral blood. The receptors were gathered from a woman in her 70s with COVID-19, enrolled during active disease.

The chain recombines TRBV5-6 with TRBJ2-7, with D perhaps TRBD2 (6 bases). This CDR3 contains 13 residues. The germline CDR1 and CDR2 sequences are SGHDT and YYEEEE. Trimming left V 5 bases short and J 6 bases short, with 15 bases between. The CDR3 nucleotides are TGTGCCAGCAGGTGGGACTCCCGTAGCGAGCAGTACTTC. It is translated as CASRWDSRSEQYF.

This rearrangement joins TRBV2 to TRBJ2-7, with D tentatively TRBD1 (6 bases). V was cut by 4 bases and J by 3 bases, with 10 bases left in between. Germline CDR1 is SNHLY and CDR2 is FYNNEI. The CDR3 loop spans 13 amino acids. This CDR3 reads CASSAGHNYEQYF. The CDR3 DNA reads as TGTGCCAGCAGTGCGGGACACAACTACGAGCAGTACTTC.

In its sample, this clone was seen a few times. The rearrangement joins TRBV5-4 to TRBJ2-7; 14 bases line up with TRBD2. The CDR3 spans 18 residues. Germline values: CDR1 SGHNT, CDR2 YYREEE (reference sequence). After removal of 5 bases from V and 0 bases from J, the junction contained 10 bases not matched to a gene. The DNA of the CDR3 is TGTGCCAGCAGACGCGGACTAGCGGGAGGTACTAGCTCCTACGAGCAGTACTTC. Amino acid sequence: CASRRGLAGGTSSYEQYF.